The next 8 T cell receptor beta chains were all read from a single sample in a study of blood T cell dynamics during melanoma immunotherapy. The data were produced by immunoSEQ multiplex PCR, yet TCRdb's version contains in-frame clones alone and is incomplete. This sample has roughly 12,000 clones; approximately 88% occur once, and the top ten carry roughly 15%. As for time point: week 3, after first cycle of checkpoint inhibitor. The sample here was blood, taken from a patient treated with checkpoint blockade. Receptors were obtained from a human donor with melanoma.

The genes are TRBV7-9 and TRBJ2-5, with 11 positions matching TRBD1. J was trimmed by 2 bases and V by 5 bases; bases with no gene match: 4. Germline loops: CDR1 SEHNR, CDR2 FQNEAQ (reference sequence). This CDR3 has 15 residues. This chain's CDR3 is CASSTRDRGQETQYF. Written as DNA, the CDR3 is TGTGCCAGCAGCACCCGGGACAGGGGGCAAGAGACCCAGTACTTC.

V and J are TRBV7-2 and TRBJ1-2; 9 positions match TRBD1. The CDR3 has 15 residues. Per germline, CDR1 SGHTA and CDR2 FQGNSA. V lost 3 bases and J lost 2; bases outside the gene matches: 4. CDR3 DNA sequence: TGTGCCAGCAGCTTCACAGGGGGCACAAACTATGGCTACACCTTC. Its translation is CASSFTGGTNYGYTF. The variable domain in full, with the rest retrieved from reference TRBV7-2 and TRBJ1-2, is GAGVSQSPSNKVTEKGKDVELRCDPISGHTALYWYRQSLGQGLEFLIYFQGNSAPDKSGLPSDRFSAERTGGSVSTLTIQRTQQEDSAVYLCASSFTGGTNYGYTFGSGTRLTVV.

The V gene is TRBV5-6, the J gene TRBJ2-1; maybe TRBD1 (5 bases). The CDR3 covers 16 residues. Germline V gene data show CDR1 as SGHDT and CDR2 as YYEEEE. Trimming shortened V by 0 bases and J by 4 bases, and 14 bases separated the two germline ends. CDR3 residues: CASSLVDRGLYNEQFF. The DNA for the CDR3 is TGTGCCAGCAGCTTGGTAGACAGAGGATTATACAATGAGCAGTTCTTC.

This clone was found a few times. The chain has TRBV19 and TRBJ1-1, with D perhaps matching TRBD1 (6 bases). Trimming left V 8 bases short and J 7 bases short, with 14 bases between. Germline values: CDR1 LNHDA, CDR2 SQIVND (reference sequence). This CDR3 is built from 12 residues. The CDR3 reads CASPYRDHEAFF. The CDR3 DNA is TGTGCCAGTCCCTACAGGGATCATGAAGCTTTCTTT.

CDR3 nucleotides: TGCGCCAGCAGCCTAGGGGTCCGGGGGTGGGCAGATACGCAGTATTTT. Translating gives CASSLGVRGWADTQYF. The genes are TRBV4-3 and TRBJ2-3, with D possibly matching TRBD2 (6 bases). CDR1 and CDR2 (germline): LGHNA, YSLEER. V lost 4 bases, J lost 4 bases, and 18 bases lay in between. CDR3 length: 16 residues.

The chain combines TRBV7-2 with TRBJ2-5, with 9 bases lining up with TRBD2. V trimming: 4 bases; J trimming: 4 bases; junction bases outside the gene matches: 13. Germline CDR1 SGHTA, CDR2 FQGNSA. This CDR3 has 17 residues. CDR3 amino acids: CASSSPIAGASRETQYF. As DNA, the CDR3 is TGTGCCAGCAGCTCCCCCATAGCGGGGGCAAGCCGAGAGACCCAGTACTTC.

V gene TRBV15 combines with J gene TRBJ1-2; tentatively, D is TRBD1 (5 bases). V was trimmed by 2 bases and J by 2 bases, leaving 15 bases between them. The CDR3 has 16 residues. Looked up from germline, CDR1 is LNHNV and CDR2 is YYDKDF (reference sequence). The DNA for the CDR3 is TGTGCCACCAGCAGACGGGGTGTAGGGACCAACTATGGCTACACCTTC. It is translated as CATSRRGVGTNYGYTF.

In DNA, the CDR3 is TGTGCCAGCAGCCAAGCGGGCACAGATACGCAGTATTTT. This sequence encodes CASSQAGTDTQYF. This chain links TRBV7-6 with TRBJ2-3, with D perhaps matching TRBD2 (5 bases). CDR3 length equals 13 residues. Trimming took 5 bases from V and 1 from J, leaving 7 bases between them. Germline V gives CDR1 SGHVS, CDR2 FNYEAQ.